Shown below are 9 T cell receptor beta chains from a single sample sequenced in a study of T cell changes during pregnancy in multiple sclerosis. Measured with immunoSEQ multiplex PCR; TCRdb has only the in-frame clones, and not every one. The sample yields roughly 61,000 clones, more than 90% seen once. Sequencing used peripheral blood, obtained in the first trimester of pregnancy. The source is a female donor in good health, enrolled as a control in a pregnancy study.

The chain uses TRBV6-1 and TRBJ1-4; D might be TRBD1 (6 bases). Germline V gene lookup returns CDR1 MNHNS and CDR2 SASEGT. This CDR3 spans 13 amino acids. V dropped 6 bases and J dropped 4 bases, with 9 bases sitting between them. The CDR3 DNA is TGTGCCAGCAGCACAGGGTATAATGAAAAACTGTTTTTT. Protein sequence: CASSTGYNEKLFF.

The rearrangement uses TRBV12-2 and TRBJ1-6; the table's D call, TRBD1, has no DNA check behind it. TRBV12-2 is noted as a pseudogene. There are 22 residues in the CDR3. The CDR3 here is CASRLEGAGWTGFNSTDSPLHF. The CDR3 bases are TGTGCAAGTCGCTTAGAAGGGGCCGGATGGACAGGGTTCAACTCAACGGATTCACCCCTCCACTTT.

The V and J genes are TRBV4-1 and TRBJ2-7, with no clear D. The V and J ends lost 0 bases and 4 bases respectively, with 10 bases between them. CDR1 and CDR2 from the germline V gene are MGHRA and YSYEKL. CDR3 size: 14 residues. CDR3 sequence reads: CASSQDWRTYEQYF. The DNA for the CDR3 is TGCGCCAGCAGCCAAGATTGGAGAACGTACGAGCAGTACTTC.

This clone was picked up a small number of times. This sequence joins TRBV4-2 and TRBJ2-1, with TRBD2 matching 10 bases. The CDR3 runs 15 residues. Trimming took 3 bases from V and 6 from J; bases not matched to a gene: 5. The germline V gene encodes CDR1 LGHNA and CDR2 YNFKEQ. The CDR3 sequence: CASSQASGGSNEQFF. CDR3 bases: TGTGCCAGCAGCCAGGCTAGCGGGGGCTCCAATGAGCAGTTCTTC.

The chain employs TRBV27 and TRBJ1-1; maybe TRBD1 (5 bases). Germline assignment: CDR1 MNHEY and CDR2 SMNVEV (reference sequence). The CDR3 sequence is 14 residues long. V lost 7 bases and J lost 3, with 15 bases in between. The CDR3 sequence is CASTKYQGYTEAFF. The DNA for the CDR3 is TGTGCCAGCACCAAGTACCAGGGTTACACTGAAGCTTTCTTT.

The rearrangement links TRBV5-6 to TRBJ2-7; the D is unclear. The germline V gene encodes CDR1 SGHDT and CDR2 YYEEEE. The CDR3 runs 12 residues. V lost 3 bases and J 0 bases, leaving 4 bases between the germline ends. The DNA of the CDR3 is TGTGCCAGCAGCTCGAGCTCCTACGAGCAGTACTTC. Translation: CASSSSSYEQYF.

The V gene is TRBV11-2, the J gene TRBJ1-2; D may be TRBD1 (6 bases). Trimming stripped 5 bases from V and 3 bases from J, with 19 bases between. The germline V gene has CDR1 SGHAT and CDR2 FQNNGV. This CDR3 comprises 16 residues. In nucleotides, the CDR3 is TGTGCCAGCAGCCCTCCCACAGGGCCCACGGACTATGGCTACACCTTC. This encodes CASSPPTGPTDYGYTF.

The chain couples TRBV7-9 to TRBJ2-3, with a weak D call TRBD1 (6 bases). The CDR3 sequence is 15 residues long. The germline V gene encodes CDR1 SEHNR and CDR2 FQNEAQ (reference sequence). V was clipped by 1 base and J by 5 bases, with 13 bases between them. The DNA for the CDR3 is TGTGCCAGCAGCTTAGGAGGGGGAAAGGGAGATACGCAGTATTTT. Residues: CASSLGGGKGDTQYF. Looking up the rest from reference TRBV7-9 and TRBJ2-3 gives the full variable domain: DTGVSQNPRHKITKRGQNVTFRCDPISEHNRLYWYRQTLGQGPEFLTYFQNEAQLEKSRLLSDRFSAERPKGSFSTLEIQRTEQGDSAMYLCASSLGGGKGDTQYFGPGTRLTVL.

DNA of the CDR3: TGTGCCAGCAGCTTTCAGAGGGCCCAGGCTTTCTTT. Its translation is CASSFQRAQAFF. The V call is TRBV7-2, the J call TRBJ1-1, with no clear D. Germline CDR1 and CDR2: SGHTA and FQGNSA. V was shortened by 3 bases and J by 11 bases, with 13 bases between the two germline ends. CDR3 length: 12 amino acids.